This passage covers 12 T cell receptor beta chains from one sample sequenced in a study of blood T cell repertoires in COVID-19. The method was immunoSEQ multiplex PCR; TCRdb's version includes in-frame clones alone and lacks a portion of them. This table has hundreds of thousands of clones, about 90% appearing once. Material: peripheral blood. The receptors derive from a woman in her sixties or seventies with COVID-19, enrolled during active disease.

The CDR3: CASSPWRDSDNEQFF. The CDR3 nucleotides read TGTGCCAGCAGCCCTTGGAGGGATAGCGACAATGAGCAGTTCTTC. The chain has TRBV7-2 and TRBJ2-1; possible D gene TRBD2, 6 bases. The V end was cut by 5 bases, the J end by 5 bases, with 16 bases between. CDR1 is SGHTA and CDR2 is FQGNSA in the germline V gene. The CDR3 contains 15 residues.

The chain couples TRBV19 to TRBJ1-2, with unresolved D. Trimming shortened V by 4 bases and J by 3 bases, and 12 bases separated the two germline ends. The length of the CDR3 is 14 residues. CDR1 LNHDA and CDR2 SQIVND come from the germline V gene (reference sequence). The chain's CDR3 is CASSTNTVDYGYTF. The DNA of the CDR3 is TGTGCCAGTAGTACAAATACAGTGGACTATGGCTACACCTTC.

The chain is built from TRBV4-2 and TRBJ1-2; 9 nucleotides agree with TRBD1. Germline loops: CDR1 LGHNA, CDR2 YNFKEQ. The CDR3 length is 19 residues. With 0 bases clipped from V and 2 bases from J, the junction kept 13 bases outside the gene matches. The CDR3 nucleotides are TGTGCCAGCAGCCAAGATGGGGCAACCGGGACAGGGTCCAACTATGGCTACACCTTC. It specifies CASSQDGATGTGSNYGYTF.

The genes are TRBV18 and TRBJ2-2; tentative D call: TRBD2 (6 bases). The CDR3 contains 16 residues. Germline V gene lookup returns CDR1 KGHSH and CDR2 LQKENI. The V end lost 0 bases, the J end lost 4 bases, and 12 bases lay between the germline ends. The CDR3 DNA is TGTGCCAGCTCACCACCGGCGGCGGGAAGCACCGGGGAGCTGTTTTTT. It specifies CASSPPAAGSTGELFF.

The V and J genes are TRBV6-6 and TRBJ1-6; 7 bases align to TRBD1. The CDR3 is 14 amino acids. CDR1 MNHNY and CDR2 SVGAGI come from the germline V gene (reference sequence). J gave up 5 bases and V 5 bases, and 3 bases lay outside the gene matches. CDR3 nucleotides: TGTGCCAGCAGTATGGGACAGAATAATTCACCCCTCCACTTT. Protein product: CASSMGQNNSPLHF.

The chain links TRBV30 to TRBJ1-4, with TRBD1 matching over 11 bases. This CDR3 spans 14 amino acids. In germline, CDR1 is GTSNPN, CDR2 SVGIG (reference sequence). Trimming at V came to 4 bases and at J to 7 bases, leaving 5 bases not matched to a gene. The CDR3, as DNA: TGTGCCTGGAACACCGGGACAGGGGGTGAAAAACTGTTTTTT. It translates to CAWNTGTGGEKLFF. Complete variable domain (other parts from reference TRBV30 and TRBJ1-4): SQTIHQWPATLVQPVGSPLSLECTVEGTSNPNLYWYRQAAGRGLQLLFYSVGIGQISSEVPQNLSASRPQDRQFILSSKKLLLSDSGFYLCAWNTGTGGEKLFFGSGTQLSVL.

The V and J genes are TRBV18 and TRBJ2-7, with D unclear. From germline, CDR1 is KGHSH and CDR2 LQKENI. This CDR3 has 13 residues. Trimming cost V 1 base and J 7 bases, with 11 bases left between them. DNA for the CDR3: TGTGCCAGCTCACCACTAATCGCTAGGGAGCAGTACTTC. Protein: CASSPLIAREQYF.

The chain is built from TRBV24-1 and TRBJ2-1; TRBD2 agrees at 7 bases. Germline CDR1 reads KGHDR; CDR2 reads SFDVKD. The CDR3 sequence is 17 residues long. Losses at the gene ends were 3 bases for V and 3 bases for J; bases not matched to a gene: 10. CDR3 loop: CATSDAAASGHYNEQFF. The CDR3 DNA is TGTGCCACCAGTGATGCCGCGGCTAGCGGACACTACAATGAGCAGTTCTTC.

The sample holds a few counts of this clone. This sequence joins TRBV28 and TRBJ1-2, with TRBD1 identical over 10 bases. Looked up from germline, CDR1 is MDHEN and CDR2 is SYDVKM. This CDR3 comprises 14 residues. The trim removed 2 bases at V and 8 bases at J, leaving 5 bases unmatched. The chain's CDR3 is CASSLPGQGKGYTF. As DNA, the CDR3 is TGTGCCAGCAGTTTACCGGGACAGGGGAAAGGCTACACCTTC.

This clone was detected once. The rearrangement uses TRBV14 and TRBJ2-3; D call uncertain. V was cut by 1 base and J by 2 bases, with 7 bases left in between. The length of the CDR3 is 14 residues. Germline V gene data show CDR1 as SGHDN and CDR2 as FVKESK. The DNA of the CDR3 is TGTGCCAGCAGCCAAGGTTTAGACACAGATACGCAGTATTTT. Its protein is CASSQGLDTDTQYF.

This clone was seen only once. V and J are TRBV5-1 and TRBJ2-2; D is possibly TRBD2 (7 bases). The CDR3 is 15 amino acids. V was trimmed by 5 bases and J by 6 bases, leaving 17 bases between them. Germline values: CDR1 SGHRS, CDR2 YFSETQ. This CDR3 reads CASRSGGSLAGELFF. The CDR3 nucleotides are TGCGCCAGCAGATCGGGGGGCTCGTTAGCCGGGGAGCTGTTTTTT.

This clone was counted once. The CDR3 coding sequence is TGTGCCAGCAGGGGACTGGTTCGCTATGGCTACACCTTC. It is translated as CASRGLVRYGYTF. V and J are TRBV28 and TRBJ1-2; possible D gene TRBD1, 5 bases. The ends were cut back, 6 bases at V and 4 bases at J, with 12 bases in the middle. This CDR3 comprises 13 residues. Per germline, CDR1 MDHEN and CDR2 SYDVKM.